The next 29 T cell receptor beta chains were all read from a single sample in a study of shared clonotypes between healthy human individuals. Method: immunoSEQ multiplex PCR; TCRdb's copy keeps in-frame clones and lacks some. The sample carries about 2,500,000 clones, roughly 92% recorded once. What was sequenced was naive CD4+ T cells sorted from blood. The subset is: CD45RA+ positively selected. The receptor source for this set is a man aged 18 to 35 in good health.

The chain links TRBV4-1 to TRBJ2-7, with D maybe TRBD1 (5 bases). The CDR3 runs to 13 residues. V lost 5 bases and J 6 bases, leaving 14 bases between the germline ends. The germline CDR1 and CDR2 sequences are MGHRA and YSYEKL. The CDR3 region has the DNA TGCGCCAGCAGCGGATTTGACAGCGCCGAGCAGTACTTC. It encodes CASSGFDSAEQYF.

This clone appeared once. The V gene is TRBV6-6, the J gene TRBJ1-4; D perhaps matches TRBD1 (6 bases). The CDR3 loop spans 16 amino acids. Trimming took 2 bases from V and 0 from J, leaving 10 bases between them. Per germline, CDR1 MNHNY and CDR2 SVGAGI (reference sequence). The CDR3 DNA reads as TGTGCCAGCAGTTACGGGACAATTGCAACTAATGAAAAACTGTTTTTT. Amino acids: CASSYGTIATNEKLFF.

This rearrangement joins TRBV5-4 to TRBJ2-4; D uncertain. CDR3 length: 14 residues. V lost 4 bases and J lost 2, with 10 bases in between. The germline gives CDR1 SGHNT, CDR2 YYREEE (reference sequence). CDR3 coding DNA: TGTGCCAGCAGCCCGGCCGGGTCCAAAAACATTCAGTACTTC. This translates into CASSPAGSKNIQYF. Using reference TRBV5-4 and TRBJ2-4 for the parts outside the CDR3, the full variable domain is ETGVTQSPTHLIKTRGQQVTLRCSSQSGHNTVSWYQQALGQGPQFIFQYYREEENGRGNFPPRFSGLQFPNYSSELNVNALELDDSALYLCASSPAGSKNIQYFGAGTRLSVL.

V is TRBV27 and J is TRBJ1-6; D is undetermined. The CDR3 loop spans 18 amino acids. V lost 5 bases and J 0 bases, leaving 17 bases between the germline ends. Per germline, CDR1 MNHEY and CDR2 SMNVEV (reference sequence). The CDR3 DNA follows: TGTGCCAGCAGTCCCGGCTGGCCGCCAGGCTCCTATAATTCACCCCTCCACTTT. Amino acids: CASSPGWPPGSYNSPLHF.

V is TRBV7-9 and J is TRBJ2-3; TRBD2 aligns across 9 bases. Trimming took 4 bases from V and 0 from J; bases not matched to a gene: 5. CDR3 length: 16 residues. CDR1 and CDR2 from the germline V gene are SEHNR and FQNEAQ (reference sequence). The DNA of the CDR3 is TGTGCCAGCAGCTGGGAGGCGGGGGGGAGCACAGATACGCAGTATTTT. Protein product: CASSWEAGGSTDTQYF.

The CDR3 loop reads CASSVSGQPFSNNEQFF. CDR3 in DNA: TGTGCCAGCAGCGTAAGTGGCCAGCCCTTTTCAAACAATGAGCAGTTCTTC. The gene calls are TRBV9 and TRBJ2-1; D gene unclear. V lost 1 base to trimming and J lost 5 bases, with 19 bases between them. Germline loops: CDR1 SGDLS, CDR2 YYNGEE. The CDR3 consists of 17 residues.

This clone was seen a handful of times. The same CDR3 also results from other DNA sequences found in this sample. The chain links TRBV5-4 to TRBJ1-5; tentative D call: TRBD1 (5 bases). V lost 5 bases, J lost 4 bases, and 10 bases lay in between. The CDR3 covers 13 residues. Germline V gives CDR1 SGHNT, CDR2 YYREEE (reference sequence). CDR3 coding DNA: TGTGCCAGCAGTCGGGGCGGAAATCAGCCCCAGCATTTT. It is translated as CASSRGGNQPQHF.

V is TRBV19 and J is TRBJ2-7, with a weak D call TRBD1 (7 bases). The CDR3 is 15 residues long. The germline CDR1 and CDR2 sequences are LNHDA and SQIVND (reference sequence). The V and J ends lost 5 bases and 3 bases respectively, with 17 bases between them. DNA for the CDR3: TGTGCCAGTAGTTCCCGGCAGGGGGGAGACTACGAGCAGTACTTC. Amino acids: CASSSRQGGDYEQYF.

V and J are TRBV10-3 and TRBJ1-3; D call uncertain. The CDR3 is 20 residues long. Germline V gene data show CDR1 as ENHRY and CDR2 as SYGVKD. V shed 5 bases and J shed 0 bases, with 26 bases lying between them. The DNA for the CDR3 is TGTGCCATCAGTCGAATGAGGGCGTCATCCCCTCAGATCTCTGGAAACACCATATATTTT. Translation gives CAISRMRASSPQISGNTIYF.

CDR3 sequence: CASSSNRGQTEAFF. CDR3 bases: TGTGCCAGCAGTTCCAACAGGGGGCAGACTGAAGCTTTCTTT. The rearrangement joins TRBV27 to TRBJ1-1; 9 bases agree with TRBD1. From germline, CDR1 is MNHEY and CDR2 SMNVEV (reference sequence). This CDR3 has 14 residues. Trimming at V came to 4 bases and at J to 5 bases, leaving 5 bases not matched to a gene.

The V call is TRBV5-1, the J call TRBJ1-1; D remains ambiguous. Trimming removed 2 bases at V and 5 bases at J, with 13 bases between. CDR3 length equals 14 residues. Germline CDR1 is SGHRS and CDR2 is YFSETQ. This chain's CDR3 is CASSFNPTITEAFF. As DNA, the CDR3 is TGCGCCAGCAGCTTTAACCCGACAATAACTGAAGCTTTCTTT.

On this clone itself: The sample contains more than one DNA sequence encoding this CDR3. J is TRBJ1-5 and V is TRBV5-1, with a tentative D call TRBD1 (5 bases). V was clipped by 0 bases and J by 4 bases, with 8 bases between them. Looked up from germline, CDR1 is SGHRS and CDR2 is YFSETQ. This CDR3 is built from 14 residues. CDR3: CASSLDGGNQPQHF. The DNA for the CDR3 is TGCGCCAGCAGCTTGGATGGGGGGAATCAGCCCCAGCATTTT.

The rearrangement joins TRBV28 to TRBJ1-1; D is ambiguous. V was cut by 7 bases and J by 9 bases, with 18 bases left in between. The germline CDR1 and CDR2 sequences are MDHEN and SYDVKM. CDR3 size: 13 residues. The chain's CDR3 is CASTPGALNQAFF. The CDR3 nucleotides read TGTGCCAGCACCCCGGGAGCTTTAAACCAAGCTTTCTTT. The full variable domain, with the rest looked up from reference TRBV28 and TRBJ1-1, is DVKVTQSSRYLVKRTGEKVFLECVQDMDHENMFWYRQDPGLGLRLIYFSYDVKMKEKGDIPEGYSVSREKKERFSLILESASTNQTSMYLCASTPGALNQAFFGQGTRLTVV.

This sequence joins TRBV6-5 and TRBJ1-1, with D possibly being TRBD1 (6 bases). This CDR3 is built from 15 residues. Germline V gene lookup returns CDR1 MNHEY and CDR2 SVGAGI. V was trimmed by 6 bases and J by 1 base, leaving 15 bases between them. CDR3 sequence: CASRRGVGGNTEAFF. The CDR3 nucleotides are TGTGCCAGCAGAAGGGGGGTCGGAGGGAACACTGAAGCTTTCTTT.

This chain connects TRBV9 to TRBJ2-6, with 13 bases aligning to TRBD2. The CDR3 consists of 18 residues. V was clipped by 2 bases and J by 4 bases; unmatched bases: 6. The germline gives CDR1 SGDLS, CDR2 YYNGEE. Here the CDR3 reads CASSVGLAGVSGANVLTF. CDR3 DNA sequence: TGTGCCAGCAGCGTCGGACTAGCGGGAGTTTCAGGGGCCAACGTCCTGACTTTC.

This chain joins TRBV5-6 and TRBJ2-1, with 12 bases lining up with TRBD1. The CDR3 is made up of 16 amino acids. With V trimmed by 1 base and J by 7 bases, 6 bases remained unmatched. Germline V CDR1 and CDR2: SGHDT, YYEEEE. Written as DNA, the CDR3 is TGTGCCAGCAGCTTGCTGGGACAGGGGGCCGGGAATGAGCAGTTCTTC. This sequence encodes CASSLLGQGAGNEQFF.

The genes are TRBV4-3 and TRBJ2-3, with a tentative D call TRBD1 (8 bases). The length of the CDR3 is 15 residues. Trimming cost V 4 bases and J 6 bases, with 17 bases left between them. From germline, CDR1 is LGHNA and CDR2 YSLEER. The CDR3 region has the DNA TGCGCCAGCAGCCGACGACAGGGGCGGGGGGATACGCAGTATTTT. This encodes CASSRRQGRGDTQYF.

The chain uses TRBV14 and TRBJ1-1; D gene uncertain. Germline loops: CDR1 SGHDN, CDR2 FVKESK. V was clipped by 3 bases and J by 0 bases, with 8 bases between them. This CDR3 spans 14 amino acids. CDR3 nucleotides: TGTGCCAGCAGCCAGAGGAGGTTGAACACTGAAGCTTTCTTT. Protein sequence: CASSQRRLNTEAFF.

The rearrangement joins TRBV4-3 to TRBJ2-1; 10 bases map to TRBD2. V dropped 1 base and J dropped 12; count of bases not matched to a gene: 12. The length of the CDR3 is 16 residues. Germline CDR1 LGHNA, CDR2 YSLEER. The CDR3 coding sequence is TGCGCCAGCAGCCAAGGGACTAGCGGCCCCACGGTGAGGCAGTTCTTC. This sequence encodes CASSQGTSGPTVRQFF.

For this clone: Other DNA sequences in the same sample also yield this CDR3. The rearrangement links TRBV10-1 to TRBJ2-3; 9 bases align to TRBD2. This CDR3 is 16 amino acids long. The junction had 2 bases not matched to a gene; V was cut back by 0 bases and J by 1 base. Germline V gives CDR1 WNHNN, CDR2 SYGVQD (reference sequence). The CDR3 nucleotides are TGCGCCAGCAGTGAGTCGACTAGCGGTGGCACAGATACGCAGTATTTT. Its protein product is CASSESTSGGTDTQYF.

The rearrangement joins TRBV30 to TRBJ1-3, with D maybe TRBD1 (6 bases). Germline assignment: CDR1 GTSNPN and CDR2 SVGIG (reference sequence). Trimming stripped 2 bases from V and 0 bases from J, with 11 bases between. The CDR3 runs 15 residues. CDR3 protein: CAWSWGARSGNTIYF. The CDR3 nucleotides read TGTGCCTGGAGTTGGGGGGCTCGCTCTGGAAACACCATATATTTT.

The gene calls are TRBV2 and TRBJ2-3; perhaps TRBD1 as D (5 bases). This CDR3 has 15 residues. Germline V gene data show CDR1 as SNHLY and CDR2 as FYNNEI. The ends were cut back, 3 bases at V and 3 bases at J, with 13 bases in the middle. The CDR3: CASSEGPGRTDTQYF. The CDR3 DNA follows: TGTGCCAGCAGTGAGGGGCCAGGTAGGACAGATACGCAGTATTTT.

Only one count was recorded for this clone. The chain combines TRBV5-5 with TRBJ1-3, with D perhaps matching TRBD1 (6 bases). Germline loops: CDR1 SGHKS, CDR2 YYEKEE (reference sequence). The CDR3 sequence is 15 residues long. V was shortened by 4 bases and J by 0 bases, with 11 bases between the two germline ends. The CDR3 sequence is CASSQDRPSGNTIYF. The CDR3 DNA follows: TGTGCCAGCAGCCAAGACAGGCCCTCTGGAAACACCATATATTTT.

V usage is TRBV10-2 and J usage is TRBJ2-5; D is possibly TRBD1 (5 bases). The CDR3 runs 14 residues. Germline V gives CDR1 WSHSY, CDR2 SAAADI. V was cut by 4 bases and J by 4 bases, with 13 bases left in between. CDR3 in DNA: TGCGCCAGCAGTGTTAAGGGGCGCGCAGAGACCCAGTACTTC. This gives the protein CASSVKGRAETQYF.

DNA of the CDR3: TGTGCCATCAGTGATACAGGGAGAGACACTGAAGCTTTCTTT. Translating it yields CAISDTGRDTEAFF. This chain links TRBV10-3 with TRBJ1-1, with a weak D call TRBD1 (6 bases). This CDR3 spans 14 amino acids. The germline gives CDR1 ENHRY, CDR2 SYGVKD. V lost 3 bases and J 3 bases, leaving 11 bases between the germline ends.

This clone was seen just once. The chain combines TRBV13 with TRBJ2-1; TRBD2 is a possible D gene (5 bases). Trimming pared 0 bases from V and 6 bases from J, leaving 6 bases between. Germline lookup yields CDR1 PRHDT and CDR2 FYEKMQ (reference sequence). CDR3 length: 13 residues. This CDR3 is CASSLGRGNEQFF. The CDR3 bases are TGTGCCAGCAGCTTAGGCCGGGGCAATGAGCAGTTCTTC.

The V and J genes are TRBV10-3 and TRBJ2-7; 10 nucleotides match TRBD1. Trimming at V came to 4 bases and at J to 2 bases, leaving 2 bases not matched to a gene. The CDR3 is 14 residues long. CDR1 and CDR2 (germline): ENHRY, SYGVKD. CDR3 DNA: TGTGCCATCAGTGGGGACAGGGGACCCTACGAGCAGTACTTC. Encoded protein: CAISGDRGPYEQYF.

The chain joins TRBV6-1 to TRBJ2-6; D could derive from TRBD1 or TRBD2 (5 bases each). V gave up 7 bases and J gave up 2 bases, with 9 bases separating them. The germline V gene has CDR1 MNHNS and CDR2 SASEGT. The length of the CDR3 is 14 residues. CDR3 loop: CASISGPGANVLTF. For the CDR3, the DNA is TGTGCCAGCATCTCGGGGCCTGGGGCCAACGTCCTGACTTTC.

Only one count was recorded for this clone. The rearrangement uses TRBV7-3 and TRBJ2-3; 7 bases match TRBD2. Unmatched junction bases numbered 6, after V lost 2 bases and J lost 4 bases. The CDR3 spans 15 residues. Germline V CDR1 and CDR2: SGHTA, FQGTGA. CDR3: CASSLRQGGADTQYF. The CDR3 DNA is TGTGCCAGCAGCTTACGCCAGGGAGGGGCAGATACGCAGTATTTT.